This T cell receptor beta chain was documented in a study of cytomegalovirus exposure and HLA in healthy donors (dated by TCRdb to the late 2010s). The study in broad terms: According to an earlier analysis of 587 of the donors, roughly 180 million T cells yielded some 120 million unique TCR beta sequences and about 300 Gb of sequence data. HLA typing included class I and class II loci at four-digit resolution. About 280 gigabases of sequencing data and 91 million or so unique TCR sequences made up an early release that covered nearly 650 HLA-typed donors. Using immunosequencing, the study profiled T cell repertoires from about 650 subjects and related those repertoires to cytomegalovirus serostatus. The aim of the study was to test whether cataloging public T cell receptors could identify signatures of past pathogen exposure. In a later analysis, previously published TCR beta repertoires from 550 to 750 donors were re-analyzed and high-resolution HLA genotyping was added so that TCR occurrence patterns could be studied. A later genetic analysis used genome-wide SNP genotypes for about three fifths of the roughly 700 donors, treating that subset as a discovery cohort. Alongside the repertoire data, information on donor age, sex, ethnicity and CMV serostatus was compiled. In the later analysis, no new phenotypic data were used to find candidate immune exposures; instead, reliance was placed on TCR beta sequences and their occurrence across donors. Typing coverage varied by locus: roughly 620-630 donors for A, B, C, DRB1 and DQB1; 522 for DQA1; over 600 for DPA1; roughly 450 for DPB1. Among the roughly 410 genotyped donors, around 81% belonged to the genetic ancestry cluster associated with self-reported Caucasian donors. An earlier analysis of some 600 of the donors applied high-throughput TCR beta sequencing to assess whether each TCR beta V gene segment acted as functional or pseudogenic. The study combined high-throughput TCR immunosequencing, statistical association of individual TCRs with disease status, and machine learning to predict cytomegalovirus infection status. In addition to the first cohort of 650 to 800 subjects, a separate validation cohort of 120 different subjects was used. A few DR-DQ haplotypes were handled as single units for association and clustering because linkage in the cohort was strong. Across approximately 400 genotyped donors of the cohort, an average of about 240,000 unique TCR beta nucleotide sequences per donor were sequenced, and 15% to 20% of those sequences were non-productive. All discovery cohort repertoires had been generated using a single sequencing platform.

Reading the germline V gene gives CDR1 SGHDT and CDR2 YYEEEE. The germline V and J ends show losses of 2 bases and 4 bases respectively, and no gene match explains 2 bases of the junction. Inclusive of the bounding cysteine and phenylalanine, the CDR3 is 14 residues long. Solely the CDR3 DNA is kept, with 42 bases framed from the first base. About this clone: The target of this receptor is not known. Qualities for individual bases were not recorded, and no much larger clone is one base off.

Overall study results and their limits: A few of the identified cytomegalovirus-associated TCR beta chains were confirmed in vitro to be specific for cytomegalovirus antigens. Across donors, most TCR sequences were observed very rarely, whereas some public TCRs were present in many individuals. In a later analysis, several top co-occurrence clusters were reported to appear linked to parvovirus B19, influenza, CMV and Epstein-Barr virus. In both the original and validation cohorts, the classifier was reported to diagnose cytomegalovirus status with high specificity and sensitivity. Most CMV-associated TCR beta chains appeared to be HLA-restricted in a later analysis, and the HLA associations seemed to be driven largely by CMV exposure. Broadly in line with IMGT annotations, most TCR beta V segments showed up in productive rearrangements about 90% or about 30% of the time in an earlier analysis of around 550 of the donors. Correlated functional status among segregating V segments might be attributable to linkage disequilibrium, but an unknown experimental factor could not be ruled out. CMV serostatus was the only immune exposure information available for the cohort. According to the authors, the approach could potentially be generalized to other disease states and immunological phenotypes. At a false discovery rate of 0.05, a later analysis linked 16,000 or so TCR beta sequences to specific HLA alleles. Because the 87-base-pair reads could not distinguish some IMGT-functional V segments, including TRBV6-2 and TRBV6-3, those segments were excluded. In a later genetic analysis, fewer N-insertions in productive TCRs were reported among donors in an Asian-associated ancestry cluster than the approximately 710-donor mean. This cohort had only TCR beta chains sequenced, and the lack of alpha or paired-chain data limited which features could be detected. A cluster of highly shared sequence variants was judged likely to represent a technical artifact of the sequencing pipeline. A later analysis found that TCR association rates varied across HLA loci, with DRB1 alleles showing the most associated TCRs and HLA-C alleles the fewest. Because counts were too low, about 18 rarely observed V segments, including chromosome 9 orphons, were excluded from the earlier analysis of 500 to 700 of the donors. Roughly uniform sequencing depth across donors was assumed in presence/absence analyses, although this assumption may not hold. When HLA alleles, especially DR and DQ, strongly co-occurred, TCR associations were difficult to assign to individual alleles. A further reported finding was that TCR beta sequences accurately predicted the HLA-A and HLA-B alleles for most subjects in the first cohort. The study listed approximately 150 TCR beta chains as associated with cytomegalovirus. Because HLA typing was unavailable for some donors at each locus, only the typed subset was used in association tests. V-gene and J-gene trimming of TCR beta chains was associated with a missense DCLRE1C variant in a later genetic analysis, and the association was replicated in an independent cohort. In a later analysis, HLA-associated TCR beta chains showed more clonal expansion and lower generation probabilities than non-associated chains that were equally common.

The library was prepared using the immunoSEQ multiplex PCR assay. For the multiplex PCR, a mixture combining 60 forward primers for TCR Vbeta segments and 13 reverse primers for TCR Jbeta segments was used. The CDR3 region of rearranged TCR beta genes was amplified from genomic DNA by a multiplex PCR assay. The Illumina HiSeq System was used to sequence the amplified TCR beta libraries as 87-base-pair reads. Under the source paper's analysis protocol: Across the 600 to 700 repertoires, a later analysis counted roughly 77 million unique TCR beta chains, approximately 12 million of which were shared by at least two donors. Raw reads were error-corrected and collapsed into unique sequences with a nearest-neighbor algorithm that merged closely related sequences to remove PCR and sequencing errors. CDR3 sequences were aligned to IMGT reference sequences to assign V, D and J gene segments. For a sequence to be retained, a match of at least six nucleotides to both a V gene segment and a J gene segment was required. Rearrangements were classified as productive when the CDR3 lacked stop codons and remained in frame with V and J, and all other rearrangements were classified as non-productive. CDR3 was defined according to IMGT convention as the region running from the second conserved V-encoded cysteine to the conserved J-encoded phenylalanine. Sequences without an unambiguous match to a single V gene segment were excluded from the earlier analysis of 450 to 750 of the donors. An earlier analysis of a few hundred of the donors called V segments functional above 56.7% productive rearrangements and segregating when the between-donor standard deviation exceeded 5%. A statistical classification framework was developed to diagnose cytomegalovirus status using the catalog of TCR beta chain sequences. In a later analysis, TCR nucleotide sequences were compared against IMGT/GENE-DB human TR gene sequences so that V and J genes could be assigned. A later analysis assigned CDR3 sequences and most-parsimonious VDJ recombination scenarios with the TCRdist pipeline. In a later analysis, each TCR beta chain was defined by its CDR3 amino acid sequence together with its V-gene family, and reads without a unique V-gene family were excluded. As a way to deal with suspected cross-contamination and a sequencing artifact, a later analysis dropped 500 to 700 nucleotide sequences that were highly shared and had low generation probability. For each public chain, a later analysis derived a clonal expansion index from normalized ranks of inferred template counts within each repertoire. In a later analysis, generation probabilities were computed using a VDJ recombination model fitted to out-of-frame rearrangements, and the results were checked against IGoR. In a later analysis, hypergeometric tests were used to score TCR-TCR, TCR-HLA and TCR-CMV co-occurrence, with a repertoire-size bias correction applied to TCR pairs. In a later analysis, false discovery rates were estimated by permuting HLA or CMV assignments 20 times. In a later analysis, co-occurring TCRs were grouped with DBSCAN, and TCRdist sequence similarity was added when clustering was performed within HLA-allele-positive subsets. Co-occurrence clustering excluded repertoires with fewer than 30,000 or more than 120,000 public chains, plus five with anomalous nucleotide sharing. The immuneACCESS repertoire file appears here via TCRdb, limited to in-frame rearrangements. These files lack a portion of the clones; in checked studies, under half of the deficit traces to unresolved V genes, and the cause of the others is not known. V and J calls and clone size follow that table, whereas D and trimming were derived from the DNA. The table for this sample lists approximately 160,000 clones; more than 80% of them were counted only once. Approximately 2.1% of the sample is taken by the ten largest.

The cohort was made up of under 800 healthy bone marrow donors. At the time of sampling, all cohort members were nominally healthy, though unrecorded immune exposures were likely present. The donor was CMV seronegative and was included in the group of 352 seronegative cohort members. Each donor provided a peripheral blood sample, and peripheral blood mononuclear cells were used for TCR beta sequencing. Genomic DNA extraction from the blood cell samples was performed with the Qiagen DNeasy Blood Extraction Kit. Specimen: PBMCs. The rearranged segments are TRBV5-6 and TRBJ1-4; 7 bases in between match TRBD1. This TCR derives from a woman aged 18-29 years in good health and CMV-seronegative. For the CDR3, the sequence is CASSFDRVNEKLFF. The DNA is TGTGCCAGCAGCTTCGACAGGGTTAATGAAAAACTGTTTTTT.